This passage covers 7 T cell receptor beta chains from one sample sequenced in a study of T cells in Graves' hyperthyroidism and ophthalmopathy. Amplified TCR beta CDR3 regions derived from RNA transcripts. The HTBI set primed first-round TCR CDR3 RT-PCR. TCRdb re-called the multiplex PCR reads with MiXCR, one entry per CDR3 protein. The repertoire includes about 840,000 distinct CDR3 sequences, around 38% of them detected once, and 8.9% sits in the top ten. Sequenced sample: blood. Every receptor here comes from a man aged 18 to 29 with Graves' hyperthyroidism.

In its sample, this clonotype was seen a few times. The chain links TRBV9 to TRBJ1-1; 7 nucleotides agree with TRBD1. The V segment lost 4 bases and the J segment 6 bases; nucleotides outside the gene matches: 21. Germline V gene sequence: CDR1 SGDLS, CDR2 YYNGEE. The CDR3 is 18 amino acids. The CDR3: CASSQALMMTGTFAEAFF. CDR3 nucleotides: TGTGCCAGCAGCCAAGCACTTATGATGACAGGGACCTTCGCTGAAGCTTTCTTT. The variable domain in full, completed from reference TRBV9 and TRBJ1-1, reads DSGVTQTPKHLITATGQRVTLRCSPRSGDLSVYWYQQSLDQGLQFLIQYYNGEERAKGNILERFSAQQFPDLHSELNLSSLELGDSALYFCASSQALMMTGTFAEAFFGQGTRLTVV.

Details on this clonotype: The junction differs from germline at one of its ends, possibly a read error. The chain joins TRBV10-3 to TRBJ1-2; D call uncertain. This CDR3 is built from 13 residues. In germline, CDR1 is ENHRY, CDR2 SYGVKD. The CDR3: CASSYGPNYGYTF. In DNA form, the CDR3 reads TGTGCCAGCAGTTACGGCCCTAACTATGGCTACACCTTC.

This clonotype has more than one count but fewer than ten. The gene calls are TRBV30 and TRBJ1-5; no clear D. CDR1 and CDR2 from the germline V gene are GTSNPN and SVGIG (reference sequence). The CDR3 length is 12 residues. The ends were cut back, 2 bases at V and 9 bases at J, with 11 bases in the middle. The CDR3 DNA is TGTGCCTGGAGTCCTCCGAAAATGCCCCAGCATTTT. It specifies CAWSPPKMPQHF.

This clonotype occurred a few times. The junction does not match germline at one end; this may be a read error. The CDR3 DNA reads TGCAGCGTTTTCGGCGGGGCCTACGAGCAGTGCTTC. Translating gives CSVFGGAYEQCF. This sequence joins TRBV29-1 and TRBJ2-7; a weak D match, TRBD2 (6 bases). The CDR3 extends over 12 amino acids. Germline CDR1 SQVTM, CDR2 ANQGSEA.

In the case of this clonotype: The conserved closing phenylalanine or tryptophan is absent in this CDR3, likely reflecting a read error. Because the CDR3's place on the DNA is in doubt, the DNA is left out and the CDR3 is given as listed by TCRdb. CDR3 residues: CASSGSGRLNY. V and J are TRBV7-9 and TRBJ1-1. From germline, CDR1 is SEHNR and CDR2 FQNEAQ (reference sequence). The CDR3 totals 11 residues, both ends included.

This clonotype was observed a handful of times. V and J are TRBV7-2 and TRBJ1-6; D is ambiguous. Germline-derived CDR1 and CDR2 are SGHTA and FQGNSA. V gave up 6 bases and J gave up 2 bases, with 8 bases separating them. The length of the CDR3 is 14 residues. The CDR3 loop is CASSYGPYNSPLHF. The CDR3 coding sequence is TGTGCCAGCAGTTATGGACCCTATAATTCACCCCTCCACTTT.

This clonotype was seen only a few times. The V gene is TRBV7-8, the J gene TRBJ2-2, with D unresolved. Trimming cost V 8 bases and J 3 bases, with 10 bases left between them. Germline V gene data show CDR1 as SGHVS and CDR2 as FQNEAQ. CDR3 length: 13 residues. Here the CDR3 reads CASRRSDTGELFF. In DNA form, the CDR3 reads TGTGCCAGCCGCCGATCTGACACCGGGGAGCTGTTTTTT.